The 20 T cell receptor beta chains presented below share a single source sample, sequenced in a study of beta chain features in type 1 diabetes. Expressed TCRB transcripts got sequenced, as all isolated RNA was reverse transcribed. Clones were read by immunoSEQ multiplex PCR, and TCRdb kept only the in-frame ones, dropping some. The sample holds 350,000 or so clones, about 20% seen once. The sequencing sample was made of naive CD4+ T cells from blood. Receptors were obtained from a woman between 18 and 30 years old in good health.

The CDR3 DNA reads as TGTGCTAGTGGTCCCCGGCAGGGGGCCGGCGAGCAGTACTTC. Encoded protein: CASGPRQGAGEQYF. The rearrangement links TRBV12-5 to TRBJ2-7; 8 bases line up with TRBD1. The CDR3 runs 14 residues. Germline loops: CDR1 LGHNT, CDR2 FRNRAP. Trimming removed 5 bases from V and 6 bases from J; junction bases left unmatched: 9.

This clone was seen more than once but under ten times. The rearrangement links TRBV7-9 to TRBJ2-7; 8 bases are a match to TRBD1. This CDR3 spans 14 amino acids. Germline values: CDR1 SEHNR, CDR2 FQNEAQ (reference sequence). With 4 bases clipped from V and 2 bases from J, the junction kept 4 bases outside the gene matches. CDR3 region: CASSWDRSPYEQYF. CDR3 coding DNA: TGTGCCAGCAGCTGGGACAGGTCTCCCTACGAGCAGTACTTC.

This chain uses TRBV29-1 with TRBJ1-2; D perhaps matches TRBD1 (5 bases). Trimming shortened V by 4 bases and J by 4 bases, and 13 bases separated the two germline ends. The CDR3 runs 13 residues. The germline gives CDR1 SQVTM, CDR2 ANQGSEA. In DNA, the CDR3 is TGCAGCGTTGGTGCACAGGAGGGCTATGGCTACACCTTC. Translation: CSVGAQEGYGYTF.

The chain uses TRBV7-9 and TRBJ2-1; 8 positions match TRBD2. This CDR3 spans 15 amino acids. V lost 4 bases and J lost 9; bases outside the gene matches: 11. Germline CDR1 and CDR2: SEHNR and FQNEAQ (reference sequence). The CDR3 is CASSSPSGLVGEQFF. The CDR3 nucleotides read TGTGCCAGCAGCTCCCCCTCGGGACTAGTGGGTGAGCAGTTCTTC.

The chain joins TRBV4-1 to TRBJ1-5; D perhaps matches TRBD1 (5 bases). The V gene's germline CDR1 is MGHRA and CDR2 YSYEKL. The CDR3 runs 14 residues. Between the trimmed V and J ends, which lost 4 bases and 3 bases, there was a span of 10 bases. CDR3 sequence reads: CASSPLGVNQPQHF. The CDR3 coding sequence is TGCGCCAGCAGCCCTTTAGGGGTCAATCAGCCCCAGCATTTT.

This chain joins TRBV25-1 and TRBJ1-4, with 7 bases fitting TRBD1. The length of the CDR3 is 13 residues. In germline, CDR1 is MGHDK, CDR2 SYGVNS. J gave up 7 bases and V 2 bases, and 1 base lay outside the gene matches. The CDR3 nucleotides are TGTGCCAGCAGTGAAGCAGGGGGTGAAAAACTGTTTTTT. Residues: CASSEAGGEKLFF.

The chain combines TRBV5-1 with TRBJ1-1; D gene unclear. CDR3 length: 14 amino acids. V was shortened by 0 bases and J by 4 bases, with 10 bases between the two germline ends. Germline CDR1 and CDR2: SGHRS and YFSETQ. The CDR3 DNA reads TGCGCCAGCAGCTTGGAGGTGCCGGGCACTGAAGCTTTCTTT. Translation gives CASSLEVPGTEAFF.

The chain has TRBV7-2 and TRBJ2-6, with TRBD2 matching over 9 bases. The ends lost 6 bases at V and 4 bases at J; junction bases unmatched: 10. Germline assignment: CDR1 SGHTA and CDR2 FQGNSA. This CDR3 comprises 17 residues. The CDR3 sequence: CASSLAGWGFGANVLTF. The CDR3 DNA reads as TGTGCCAGCAGTCTAGCGGGGTGGGGCTTCGGGGCCAACGTCCTGACTTTC.

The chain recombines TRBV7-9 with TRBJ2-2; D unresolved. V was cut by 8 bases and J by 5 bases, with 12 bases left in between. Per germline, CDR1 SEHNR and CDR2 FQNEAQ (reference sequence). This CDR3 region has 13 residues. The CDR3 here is CASPPLRTGELFF. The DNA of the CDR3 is TGTGCCAGCCCCCCTTTGCGGACCGGGGAGCTGTTTTTT.

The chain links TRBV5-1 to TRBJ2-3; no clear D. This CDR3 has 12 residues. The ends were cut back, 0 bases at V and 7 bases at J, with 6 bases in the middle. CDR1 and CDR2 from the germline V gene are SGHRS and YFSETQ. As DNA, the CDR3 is TGCGCCAGCAGCTTGGGAGCAAATACGCAGTATTTT. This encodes CASSLGANTQYF.

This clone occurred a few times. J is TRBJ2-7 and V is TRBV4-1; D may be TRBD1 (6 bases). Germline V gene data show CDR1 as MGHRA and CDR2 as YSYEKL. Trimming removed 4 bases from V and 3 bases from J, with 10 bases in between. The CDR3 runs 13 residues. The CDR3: CASSLADSYEQYF. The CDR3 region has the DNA TGCGCCAGCAGCCTCGCGGACAGCTACGAGCAGTACTTC.

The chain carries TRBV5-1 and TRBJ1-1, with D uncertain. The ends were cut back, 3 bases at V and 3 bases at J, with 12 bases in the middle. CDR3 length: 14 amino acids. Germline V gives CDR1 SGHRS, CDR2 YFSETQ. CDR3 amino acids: CASSWKGGDTEAFF. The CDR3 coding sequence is TGCGCCAGCAGCTGGAAGGGCGGGGACACTGAAGCTTTCTTT. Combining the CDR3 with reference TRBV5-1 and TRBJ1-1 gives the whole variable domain KAGVTQTPRYLIKTRGQQVTLSCSPISGHRSVSWYQQTPGQGLQFLFEYFSETQRNKGNFPGRFSGRQFSNSRSEMNVSTLELGDSALYLCASSWKGGDTEAFFGQGTRLTVV.

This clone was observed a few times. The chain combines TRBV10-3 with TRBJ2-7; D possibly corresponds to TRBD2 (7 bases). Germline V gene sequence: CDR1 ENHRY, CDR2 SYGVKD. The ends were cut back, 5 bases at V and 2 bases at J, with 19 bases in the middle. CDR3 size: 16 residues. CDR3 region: CAISSSGRDTTYEQYF. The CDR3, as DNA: TGTGCCATCAGTTCCTCTGGGAGGGACACAACCTACGAGCAGTACTTC.

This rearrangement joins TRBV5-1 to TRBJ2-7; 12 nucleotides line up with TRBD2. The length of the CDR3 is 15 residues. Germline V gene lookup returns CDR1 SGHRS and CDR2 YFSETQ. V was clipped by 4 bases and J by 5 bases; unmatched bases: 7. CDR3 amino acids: CASSPDGLAGHEQYF. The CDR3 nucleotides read TGCGCCAGCAGCCCAGACGGACTAGCGGGACACGAGCAGTACTTC.

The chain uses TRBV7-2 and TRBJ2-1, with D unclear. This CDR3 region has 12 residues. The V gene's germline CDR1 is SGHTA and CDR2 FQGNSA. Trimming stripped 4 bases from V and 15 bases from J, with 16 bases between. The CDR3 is CASSSPVESGFF. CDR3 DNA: TGTGCCAGCAGCTCCCCAGTAGAATCAGGGTTCTTC.

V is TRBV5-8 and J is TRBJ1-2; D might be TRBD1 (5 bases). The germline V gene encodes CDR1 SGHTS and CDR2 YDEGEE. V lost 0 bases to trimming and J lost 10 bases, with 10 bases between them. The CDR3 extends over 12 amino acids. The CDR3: CASSLEQASYTF. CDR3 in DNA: TGTGCCAGCAGCTTGGAACAGGCCTCCTACACCTTC.

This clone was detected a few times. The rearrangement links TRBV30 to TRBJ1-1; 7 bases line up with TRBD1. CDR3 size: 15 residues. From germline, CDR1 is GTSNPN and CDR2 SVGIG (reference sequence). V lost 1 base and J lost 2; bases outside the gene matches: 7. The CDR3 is CAWSAPGGLNTEAFF. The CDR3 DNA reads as TGTGCCTGGAGTGCCCCAGGGGGTCTTAACACTGAAGCTTTCTTT.

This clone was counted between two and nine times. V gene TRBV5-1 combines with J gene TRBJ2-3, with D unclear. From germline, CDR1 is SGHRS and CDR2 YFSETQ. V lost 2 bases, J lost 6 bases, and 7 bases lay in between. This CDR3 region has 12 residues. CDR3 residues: CASSFEADTQYF. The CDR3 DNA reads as TGCGCCAGCAGCTTTGAAGCCGATACGCAGTATTTT.

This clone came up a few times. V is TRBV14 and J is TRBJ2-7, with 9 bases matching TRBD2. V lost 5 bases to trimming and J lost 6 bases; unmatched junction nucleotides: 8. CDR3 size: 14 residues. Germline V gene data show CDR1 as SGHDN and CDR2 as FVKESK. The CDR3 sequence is CASSYSGSYSEQYF. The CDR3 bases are TGTGCCAGCAGCTATAGCGGGAGCTACAGCGAGCAGTACTTC. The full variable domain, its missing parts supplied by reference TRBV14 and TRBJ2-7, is EAGVTQFPSHSVIEKGQTVTLRCDPISGHDNLYWYRRVMGKEIKFLLHFVKESKQDESGMPNNRFLAERTGGTYSTLKVQPAELEDSGVYFCASSYSGSYSEQYFGPGTRLTVT.

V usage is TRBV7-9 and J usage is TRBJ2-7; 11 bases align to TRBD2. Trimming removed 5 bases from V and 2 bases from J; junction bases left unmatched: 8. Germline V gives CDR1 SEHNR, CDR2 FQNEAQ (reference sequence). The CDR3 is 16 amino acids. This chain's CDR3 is CASSPRLAGKTYEQYF. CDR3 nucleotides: TGTGCCAGCAGCCCCCGACTAGCGGGGAAAACCTACGAGCAGTACTTC.